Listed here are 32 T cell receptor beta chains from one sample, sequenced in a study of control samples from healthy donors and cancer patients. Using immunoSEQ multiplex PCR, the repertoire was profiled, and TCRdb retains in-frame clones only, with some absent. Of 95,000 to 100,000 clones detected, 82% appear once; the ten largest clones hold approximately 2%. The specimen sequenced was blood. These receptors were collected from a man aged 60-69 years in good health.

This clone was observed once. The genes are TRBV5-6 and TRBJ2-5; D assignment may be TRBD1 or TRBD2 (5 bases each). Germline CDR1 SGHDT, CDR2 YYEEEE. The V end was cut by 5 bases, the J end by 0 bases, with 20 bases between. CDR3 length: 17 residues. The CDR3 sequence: CASSSTPGSIDQETQYF. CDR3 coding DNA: TGTGCCAGCAGTTCGACTCCAGGGAGTATTGACCAAGAGACCCAGTACTTC.

DNA of the CDR3: TGTGCCAGCAGCGCCCTGGAGAATAGCGGGGGATCCCGGGGGTCTGAGCAGTTCTTC. Amino acids: CASSALENSGGSRGSEQFF. This sequence joins TRBV9 and TRBJ2-1; 9 nucleotides align to TRBD2. The CDR3 runs to 19 residues. The trim removed 3 bases at V and 9 bases at J, leaving 22 bases unmatched. Looked up from germline, CDR1 is SGDLS and CDR2 is YYNGEE.

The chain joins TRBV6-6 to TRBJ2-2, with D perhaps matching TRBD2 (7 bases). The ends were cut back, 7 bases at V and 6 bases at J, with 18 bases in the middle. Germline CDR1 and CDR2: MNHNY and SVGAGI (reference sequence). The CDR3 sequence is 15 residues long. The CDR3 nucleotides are TGTGCCAGCAAACCAACCGGGGGGCAACCCGGGGAGCTGTTTTTT. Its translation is CASKPTGGQPGELFF.

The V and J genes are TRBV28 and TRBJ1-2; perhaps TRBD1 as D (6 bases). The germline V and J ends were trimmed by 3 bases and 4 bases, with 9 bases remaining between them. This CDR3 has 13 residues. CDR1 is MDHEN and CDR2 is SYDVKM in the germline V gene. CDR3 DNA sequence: TGTGCCAGCAGTTTGGGGGCTATCTATGGCTACACCTTC. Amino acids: CASSLGAIYGYTF.

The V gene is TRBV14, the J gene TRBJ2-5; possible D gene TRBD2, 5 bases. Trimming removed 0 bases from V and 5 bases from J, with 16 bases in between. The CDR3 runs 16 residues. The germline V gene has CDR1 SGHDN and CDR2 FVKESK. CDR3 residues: CASSQDLGPPGETQYF. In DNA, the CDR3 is TGTGCCAGCAGCCAAGATCTAGGGCCGCCGGGGGAGACCCAGTACTTC. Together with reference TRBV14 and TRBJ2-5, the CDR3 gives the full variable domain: EAGVTQFPSHSVIEKGQTVTLRCDPISGHDNLYWYRRVMGKEIKFLLHFVKESKQDESGMPNNRFLAERTGGTYSTLKVQPAELEDSGVYFCASSQDLGPPGETQYFGPGTRLLVL.

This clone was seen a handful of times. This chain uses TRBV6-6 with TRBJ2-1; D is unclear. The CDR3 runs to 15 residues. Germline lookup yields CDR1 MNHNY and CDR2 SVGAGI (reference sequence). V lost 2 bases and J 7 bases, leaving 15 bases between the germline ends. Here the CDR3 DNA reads TGTGCCAGCAGTTACCCCCGGACCCCTCTGAATGAGCAGTTCTTC. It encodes CASSYPRTPLNEQFF.

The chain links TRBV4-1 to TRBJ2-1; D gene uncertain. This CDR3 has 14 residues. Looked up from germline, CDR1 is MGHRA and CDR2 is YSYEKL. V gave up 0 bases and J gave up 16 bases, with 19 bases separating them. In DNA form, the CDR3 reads TGCGCCAGCAGCCAAGATAGGACCCACCAGCATCTTTTCTTC. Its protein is CASSQDRTHQHLFF.

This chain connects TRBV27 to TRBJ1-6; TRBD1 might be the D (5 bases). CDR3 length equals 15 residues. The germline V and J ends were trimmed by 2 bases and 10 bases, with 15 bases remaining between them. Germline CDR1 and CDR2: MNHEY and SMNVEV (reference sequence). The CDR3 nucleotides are TGTGCCAGCAGTTTAAGGGGCGGGCATCAGTCACCCCTCCACTTT. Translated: CASSLRGGHQSPLHF.

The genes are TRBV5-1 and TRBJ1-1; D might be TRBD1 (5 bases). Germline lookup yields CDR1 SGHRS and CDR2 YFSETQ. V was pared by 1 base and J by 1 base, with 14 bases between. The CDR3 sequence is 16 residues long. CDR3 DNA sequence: TGCGCCAGCAGCTTGACCGGGGACTCCTGGAACACTGAAGCTTTCTTT. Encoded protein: CASSLTGDSWNTEAFF. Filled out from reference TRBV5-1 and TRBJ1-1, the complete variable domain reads KAGVTQTPRYLIKTRGQQVTLSCSPISGHRSVSWYQQTPGQGLQFLFEYFSETQRNKGNFPGRFSGRQFSNSRSEMNVSTLELGDSALYLCASSLTGDSWNTEAFFGQGTRLTVV.

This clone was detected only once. This CDR3 reads CASSEDVGDSNQPQHF. For the CDR3, the DNA is TGTGCCAGCAGTGAAGATGTAGGGGATAGCAATCAGCCCCAGCATTTT. The chain recombines TRBV2 with TRBJ1-5; weak D call: TRBD1 (5 bases). The CDR3 totals 16 residues. Germline CDR1 SNHLY, CDR2 FYNNEI. Trimming took 1 base from V and 0 from J, leaving 10 bases between them. The entire variable domain, with the rest obtained from reference TRBV2 and TRBJ1-5, is as follows: EPEVTQTPSHQVTQMGQEVILRCVPISNHLYFYWYRQILGQKVEFLVSFYNNEISEKSEIFDDQFSVERPDGSNFTLKIRSTKLEDSAMYFCASSEDVGDSNQPQHFGDGTRLSIL.

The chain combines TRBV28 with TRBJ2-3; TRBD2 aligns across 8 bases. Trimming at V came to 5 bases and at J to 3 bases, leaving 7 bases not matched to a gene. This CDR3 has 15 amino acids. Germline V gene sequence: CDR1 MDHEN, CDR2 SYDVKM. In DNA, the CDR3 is TGTGCCAGCAGTACCCGGGGGGGAGGGACAGATACGCAGTATTTT. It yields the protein CASSTRGGGTDTQYF.

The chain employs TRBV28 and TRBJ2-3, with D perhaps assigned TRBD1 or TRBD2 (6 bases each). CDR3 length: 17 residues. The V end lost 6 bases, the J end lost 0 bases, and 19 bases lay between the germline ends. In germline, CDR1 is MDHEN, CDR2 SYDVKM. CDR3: CASSPAGGGVSTDTQYF. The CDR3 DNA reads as TGTGCCAGCAGCCCAGCCGGGGGCGGGGTTAGCACAGATACGCAGTATTTT.

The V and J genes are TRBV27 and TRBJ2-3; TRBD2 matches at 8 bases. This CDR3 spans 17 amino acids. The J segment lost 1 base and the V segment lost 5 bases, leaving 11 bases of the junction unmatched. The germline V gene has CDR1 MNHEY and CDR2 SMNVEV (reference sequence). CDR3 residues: CASSPQKLAEGTDTQYF. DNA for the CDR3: TGTGCCAGCAGTCCCCAAAAACTAGCGGAAGGCACAGATACGCAGTATTTT.

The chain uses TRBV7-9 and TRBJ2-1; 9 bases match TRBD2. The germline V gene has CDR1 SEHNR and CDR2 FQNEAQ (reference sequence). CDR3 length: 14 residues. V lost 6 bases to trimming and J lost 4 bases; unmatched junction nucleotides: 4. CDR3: CASSSSGVYNEQFF. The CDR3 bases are TGTGCCAGCAGTTCTAGCGGGGTATACAATGAGCAGTTCTTC. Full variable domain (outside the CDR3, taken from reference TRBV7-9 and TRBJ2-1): DTGVSQNPRHKITKRGQNVTFRCDPISEHNRLYWYRQTLGQGPEFLTYFQNEAQLEKSRLLSDRFSAERPKGSFSTLEIQRTEQGDSAMYLCASSSSGVYNEQFFGPGTRLTVL.

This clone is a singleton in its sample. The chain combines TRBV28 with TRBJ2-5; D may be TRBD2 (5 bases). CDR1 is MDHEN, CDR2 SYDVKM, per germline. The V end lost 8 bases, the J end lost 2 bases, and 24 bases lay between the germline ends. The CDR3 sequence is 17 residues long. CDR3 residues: CASLGYEGSETQETQYF. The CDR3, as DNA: TGTGCCAGCCTGGGGTATGAGGGTAGCGAGACTCAAGAGACCCAGTACTTC.

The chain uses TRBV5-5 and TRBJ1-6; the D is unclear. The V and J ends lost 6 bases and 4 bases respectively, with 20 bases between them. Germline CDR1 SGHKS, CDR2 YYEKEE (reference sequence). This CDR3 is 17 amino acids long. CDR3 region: CASTNGSKPRYNSPLHF. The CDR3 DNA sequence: TGTGCCAGCACCAACGGAAGTAAACCTAGGTATAATTCACCCCTCCACTTT.

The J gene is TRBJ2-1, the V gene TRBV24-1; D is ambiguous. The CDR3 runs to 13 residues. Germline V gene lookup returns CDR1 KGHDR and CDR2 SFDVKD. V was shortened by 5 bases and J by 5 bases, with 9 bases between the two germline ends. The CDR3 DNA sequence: TGTGCCACCAGTGCCCCCGGTGACAATGAGCAGTTCTTC. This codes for CATSAPGDNEQFF.

In nucleotides, the CDR3 is TGTGCCAGCAGTGAATTTTTAGCCATGAACACCGGGGAGCTGTTTTTT. This translates into CASSEFLAMNTGELFF. V gene TRBV6-1 combines with J gene TRBJ2-2; D is uncertain. Germline assignment: CDR1 MNHNS and CDR2 SASEGT. CDR3 length: 16 amino acids. The V and J ends lost 2 bases and 1 base respectively, with 11 bases between them.

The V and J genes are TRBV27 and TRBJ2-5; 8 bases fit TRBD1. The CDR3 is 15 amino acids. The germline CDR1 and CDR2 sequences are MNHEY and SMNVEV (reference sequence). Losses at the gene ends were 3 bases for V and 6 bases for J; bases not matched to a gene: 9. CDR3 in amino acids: CASSFEAGGAQTQYF. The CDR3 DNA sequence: TGTGCCAGCAGTTTCGAGGCAGGGGGCGCGCAGACCCAGTACTTC.

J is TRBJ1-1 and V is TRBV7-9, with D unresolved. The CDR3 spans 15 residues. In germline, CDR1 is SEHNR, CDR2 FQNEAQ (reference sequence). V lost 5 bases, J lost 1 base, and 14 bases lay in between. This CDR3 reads CASSLGRITNTEAFF. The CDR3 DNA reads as TGTGCCAGCAGCCTAGGGAGAATTACGAACACTGAAGCTTTCTTT.

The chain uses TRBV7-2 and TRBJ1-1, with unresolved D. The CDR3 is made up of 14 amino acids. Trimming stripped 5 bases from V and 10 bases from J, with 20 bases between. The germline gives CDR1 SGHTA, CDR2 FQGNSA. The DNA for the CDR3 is TGTGCCAGCAGCGAGGGCGGCGGGTTTCGGCCAGCTTTCTTT. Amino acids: CASSEGGGFRPAFF.

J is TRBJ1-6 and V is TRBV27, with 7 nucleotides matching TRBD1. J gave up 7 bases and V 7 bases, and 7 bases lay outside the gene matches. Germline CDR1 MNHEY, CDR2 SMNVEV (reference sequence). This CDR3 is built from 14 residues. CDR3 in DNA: TGTGCCAGCAACGGGGGGACAGCAAATTCACCCCTCCACTTT. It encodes CASNGGTANSPLHF.

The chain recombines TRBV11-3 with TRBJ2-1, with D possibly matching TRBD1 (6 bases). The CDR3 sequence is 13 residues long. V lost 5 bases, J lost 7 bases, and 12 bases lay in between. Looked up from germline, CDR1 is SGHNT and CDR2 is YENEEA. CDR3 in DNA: TGTGCCAGCAGCCTGGGACACCCGAATGAGCAGTTCTTC. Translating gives CASSLGHPNEQFF.

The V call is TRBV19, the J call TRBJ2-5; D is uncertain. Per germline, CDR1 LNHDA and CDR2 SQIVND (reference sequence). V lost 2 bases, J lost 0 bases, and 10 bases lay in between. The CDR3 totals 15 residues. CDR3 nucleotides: TGTGCCAGTAGTATATCGGCGGTAGACCAAGAGACCCAGTACTTC. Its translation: CASSISAVDQETQYF. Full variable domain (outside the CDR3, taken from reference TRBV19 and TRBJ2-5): DGGITQSPKYLFRKEGQNVTLSCEQNLNHDAMYWYRQDPGQGLRLIYYSQIVNDFQKGDIAEGYSVSREKKESFPLTVTSAQKNPTAFYLCASSISAVDQETQYFGPGTRLLVL.

The CDR3 here is CASSLTGNTEAFF. CDR3 in DNA: TGTGCCAGCAGCCTTACTGGGAACACTGAAGCTTTCTTT. The V gene is TRBV7-3, the J gene TRBJ1-1, with D hard to call. The CDR3 length is 13 residues. V gave up 5 bases and J gave up 1 base, with 8 bases separating them. Germline CDR1 reads SGHTA; CDR2 reads FQGTGA.

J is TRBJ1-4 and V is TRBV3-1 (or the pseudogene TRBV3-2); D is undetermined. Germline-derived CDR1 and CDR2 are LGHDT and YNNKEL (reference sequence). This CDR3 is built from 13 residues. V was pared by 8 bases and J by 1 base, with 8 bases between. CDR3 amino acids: CASLGRTNEKLFF. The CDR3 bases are TGTGCCAGCCTCGGTCGAACTAATGAAAAACTGTTTTTT.

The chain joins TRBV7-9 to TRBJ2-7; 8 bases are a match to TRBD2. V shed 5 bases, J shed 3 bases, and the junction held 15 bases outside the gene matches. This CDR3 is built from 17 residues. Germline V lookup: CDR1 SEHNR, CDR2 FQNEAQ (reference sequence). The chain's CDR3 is CASSPRGGASEFYEQYF. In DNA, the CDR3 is TGTGCCAGCAGCCCCCGGGGGGGGGCTAGCGAGTTCTACGAGCAGTACTTC.

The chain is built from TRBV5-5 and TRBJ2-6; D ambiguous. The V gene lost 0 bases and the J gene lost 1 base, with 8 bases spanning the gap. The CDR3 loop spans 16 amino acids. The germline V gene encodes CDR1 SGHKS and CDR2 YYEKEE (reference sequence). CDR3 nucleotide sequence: TGTGCCAGCAGCTTGGTGGGCGGTTCTGGGGCCAACGTCCTGACTTTC. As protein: CASSLVGGSGANVLTF.

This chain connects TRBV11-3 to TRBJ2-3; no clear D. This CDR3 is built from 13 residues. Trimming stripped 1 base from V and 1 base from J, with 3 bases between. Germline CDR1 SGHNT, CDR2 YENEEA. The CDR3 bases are TGTGCCAGCAGCTTAGGGCGCACAGATACGCAGTATTTT. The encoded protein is CASSLGRTDTQYF.

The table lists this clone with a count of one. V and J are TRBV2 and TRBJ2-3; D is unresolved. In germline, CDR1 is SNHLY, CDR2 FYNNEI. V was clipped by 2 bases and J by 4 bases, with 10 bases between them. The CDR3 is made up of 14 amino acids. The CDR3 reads CASSEMGSADTQYF. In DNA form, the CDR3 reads TGTGCCAGCAGTGAAATGGGGTCAGCAGATACGCAGTATTTT.

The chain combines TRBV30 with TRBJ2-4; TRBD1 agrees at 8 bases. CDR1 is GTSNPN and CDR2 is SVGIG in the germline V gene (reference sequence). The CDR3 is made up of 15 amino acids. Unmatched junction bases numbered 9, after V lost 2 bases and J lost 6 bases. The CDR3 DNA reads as TGTGCCTGGAGTACCCCCGGGACAGGCTTAAACATTCAGTACTTC. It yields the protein CAWSTPGTGLNIQYF.

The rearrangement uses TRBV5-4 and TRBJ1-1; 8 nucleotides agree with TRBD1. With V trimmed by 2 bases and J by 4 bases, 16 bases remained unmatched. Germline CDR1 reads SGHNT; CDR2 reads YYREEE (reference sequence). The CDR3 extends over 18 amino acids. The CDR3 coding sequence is TGTGCCAGCAGCTTTGTGGGAACCTGGGACAGGCCGTTCACTGAAGCTTTCTTT. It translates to CASSFVGTWDRPFTEAFF.